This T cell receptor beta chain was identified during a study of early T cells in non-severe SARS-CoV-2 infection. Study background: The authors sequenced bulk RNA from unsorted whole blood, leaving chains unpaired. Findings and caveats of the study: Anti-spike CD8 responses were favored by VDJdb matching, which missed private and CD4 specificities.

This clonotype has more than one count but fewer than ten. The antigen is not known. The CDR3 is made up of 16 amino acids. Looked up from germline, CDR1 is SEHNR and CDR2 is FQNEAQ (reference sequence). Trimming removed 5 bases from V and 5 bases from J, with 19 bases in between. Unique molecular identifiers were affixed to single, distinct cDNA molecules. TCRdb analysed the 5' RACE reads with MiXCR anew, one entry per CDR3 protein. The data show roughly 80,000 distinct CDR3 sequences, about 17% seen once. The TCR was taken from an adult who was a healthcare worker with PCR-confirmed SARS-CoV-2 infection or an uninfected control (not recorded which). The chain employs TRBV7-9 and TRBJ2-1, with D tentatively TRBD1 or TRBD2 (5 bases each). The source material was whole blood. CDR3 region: CASSISRDPTHNEQFF. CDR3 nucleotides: TGTGCCAGCAGCATCTCCCGGGACCCAACCCACAATGAGCAGTTCTTC.